This T cell receptor beta chain was recorded in a study of T-cell memory formation after mild COVID-19. This clonotype was counted a few times. TCRdb itself ran the 5' RACE reads through MiXCR, one entry per CDR3 protein. The data contain about 390,000 distinct CDR3 sequences, more than 15% of them seen just once; the ten biggest clones take up 20% to 25%. The sequence came from a man aged 18 to 35 who had mild COVID-19 (a few samples of this study predate the infection). Cell type and time point are not known. Sequenced: PBMCs or a T cell subset sorted from them (not recorded which).

DNA of the CDR3: TGTGCCAGCAGCTTAGGGGGCTTGGGGGCCGGATCCCTCCACTTT. Residues: CASSLGGLGAGSLHF. The chain combines TRBV7-9 with TRBJ1-6; possibly TRBD1 for D (6 bases). Trimming stripped 1 base from V and 14 bases from J, with 18 bases between. Germline loops: CDR1 SEHNR, CDR2 FQNEAQ (reference sequence). This CDR3 has 15 amino acids.